This TCR beta chain was retrieved from a study of immune evolution from preneoplasia to lung adenocarcinoma. The study, taken as a whole, reports: Clonality was highest in normal lung, lower in later-stage lesions apparently.

There are a few counts of this clone. The antigen is not known. Sequencing was performed with immunoSEQ multiplex PCR; in TCRdb, only in-frame clones are kept and a portion is missing. The table records about 2,800 clones, around 90% of them present only once. The CDR3 has 14 residues. V was pared by 4 bases and J by 0 bases, with 4 bases of the junction left unmatched. CDR1 and CDR2 from the germline V gene are GTSNPN and SVGIG (reference sequence). This receptor was obtained from a person between 65 and 80 years old with lung adenocarcinoma. The chain recombines TRBV30 with TRBJ2-3; 7 bases line up with TRBD2. The sample consisted of FFPE adjacent normal lung tissue. The CDR3 spells CAWKWGGSTDTQYF. CDR3 DNA: TGTGCCTGGAAGTGGGGGGGTAGCACAGATACGCAGTATTTT. The full variable domain, completed using reference TRBV30 and TRBJ2-3, is SQTIHQWPATLVQPVGSPLSLECTVEGTSNPNLYWYRQAAGRGLQLLFYSVGIGQISSEVPQNLSASRPQDRQFILSSKKLLLSDSGFYLCAWKWGGSTDTQYFGPGTRLTVL.